The 28 T cell receptor beta chains given below trace back to one sample, sequenced in a study of blood T cell repertoires in COVID-19. Produced via immunoSEQ multiplex PCR; TCRdb's table is partial and in-frame only. The sample lists over 65,000 clones; about nine tenths were seen once. The specimen sequenced was peripheral blood. These receptors came from a man aged 25-45 years with acute or convalescent COVID-19.

The gene calls are TRBV11-1 and TRBJ2-1, with D unclear. CDR1 SGHAT and CDR2 FQDESV come from the germline V gene (reference sequence). V lost 5 bases and J 4 bases, leaving 18 bases between the germline ends. The CDR3 totals 16 residues. The CDR3 protein is CASSTRSSNGYNEQFF. The DNA for the CDR3 is TGTGCCAGCAGCACCCGGAGTAGCAACGGGTACAATGAGCAGTTCTTC.

This clone was recorded a few times. The J gene is TRBJ2-7, the V gene TRBV5-1; 7 nucleotides line up with TRBD1. Trimming at V came to 0 bases and at J to 4 bases, leaving 4 bases not matched to a gene. Per the germline V gene, CDR1 is SGHRS and CDR2 is YFSETQ. This CDR3 region has 14 residues. CDR3 sequence: CASSLGQGLYEQYF. The CDR3 DNA reads as TGCGCCAGCAGCTTGGGACAGGGTCTTTACGAGCAGTACTTC.

This sequence joins TRBV19 and TRBJ2-1, with 9 bases matching TRBD1. The CDR3 is made up of 17 amino acids. Germline V gene data show CDR1 as LNHDA and CDR2 as SQIVND (reference sequence). V was pared by 1 base and J by 7 bases, with 11 bases of the junction left unmatched. In DNA form, the CDR3 reads TGTGCCAGTAGTATAGTGGTTTTAAGGGACAGGGCTAATGAGCAGTTCTTC. Translated, it gives CASSIVVLRDRANEQFF.

The rearrangement uses TRBV15 and TRBJ2-1; perhaps TRBD2 as D (5 bases). Germline V CDR1 and CDR2: LNHNV, YYDKDF (reference sequence). The CDR3 length is 12 residues. The V end lost 5 bases, the J end lost 12 bases, and 14 bases lay between the germline ends. CDR3 sequence reads: CATSLTGEGQFF. In nucleotides, the CDR3 is TGTGCCACCAGCCTAACTGGAGAGGGGCAGTTCTTC.

This clone was observed a handful of times. The V gene is TRBV7-2, the J gene TRBJ1-6, with TRBD1 matching 8 bases. Germline-derived CDR1 and CDR2 are SGHTA and FQGNSA. Trimming cost V 3 bases and J 9 bases; bases outside gene matches: 4. The CDR3 extends over 14 amino acids. The CDR3 region is CASSFGQGSSPLHF. CDR3 nucleotide sequence: TGTGCCAGCAGCTTCGGACAGGGATCTTCACCCCTCCACTTT.

This clone was observed once. The CDR3 region has the DNA TGTGCCAGCAGCCCGGGGGGGCAGGGAATCTACGAGCAGTACTTC. Translating it yields CASSPGGQGIYEQYF. The rearrangement links TRBV28 to TRBJ2-7; TRBD2 matches at 8 bases. Germline V gene sequence: CDR1 MDHEN, CDR2 SYDVKM. Trimming cost V 6 bases and J 3 bases; bases outside gene matches: 10. This CDR3 comprises 15 residues.

In this sample, this clone turned up once. This chain connects TRBV6-2 or TRBV6-3 to TRBJ2-1; 8 bases map to TRBD1. This CDR3 has 15 residues. Per the germline V gene, CDR1 is MNHEY and CDR2 is SVGEGT. V trimming: 4 bases; J trimming: 6 bases; junction bases outside the gene matches: 8. The CDR3 spells CASSFDRGGSNEQFF. The CDR3 bases are TGTGCCAGCAGTTTTGACAGGGGTGGTAGCAATGAGCAGTTCTTC.

This clone occurred a few times. The rearrangement links TRBV27 to TRBJ1-2, with TRBD1 matching over 9 bases. This CDR3 has 14 residues. Per the germline V gene, CDR1 is MNHEY and CDR2 is SMNVEV (reference sequence). Trimming took 2 bases from V and 7 from J; bases not matched to a gene: 5. The CDR3 region has the DNA TGTGCCAGCAGTTTACGGACAGGGGCGGGTGGCTACACCTTC. Its protein product is CASSLRTGAGGYTF.

The chain joins TRBV5-1 to TRBJ2-3, with TRBD2 as a possible D gene (5 bases). Germline assignment: CDR1 SGHRS and CDR2 YFSETQ. Trimming took 5 bases from V and 2 from J, leaving 12 bases between them. The CDR3 sequence is 14 residues long. Here the CDR3 DNA reads TGCGCCAGCAGACCAAGCGGAGCCACAGATACGCAGTATTTT. Translation: CASRPSGATDTQYF.

The V call is TRBV4-3, the J call TRBJ1-2; no definite D call. V was cut by 3 bases and J by 3 bases, with 8 bases left in between. This CDR3 contains 13 residues. CDR1 is LGHNA, CDR2 YSLEER, per germline. CDR3 in DNA: TGCGCCAGCAGCCAGCAGAGGGACTATGGCTACACCTTC. Translated: CASSQQRDYGYTF.

The chain has TRBV5-1 and TRBJ1-1; D uncertain. Trimming took off 5 bases at V and 0 bases at J, with 11 bases between the two ends. The CDR3 is 14 amino acids. Germline CDR1 is SGHRS and CDR2 is YFSETQ. CDR3 region: CASSPVRLNTEAFF. The CDR3 DNA reads as TGCGCCAGCAGTCCGGTCAGGTTGAACACTGAAGCTTTCTTT.

The chain links TRBV7-9 to TRBJ2-3, with D possibly matching TRBD2 (5 bases). The V and J ends lost 11 bases and 0 bases respectively, with 24 bases between them. Germline V gene data show CDR1 as SEHNR and CDR2 as FQNEAQ (reference sequence). The CDR3 spans 17 residues. CDR3 sequence: CAGKLELDFPSTDTQYF. DNA of the CDR3: TGTGCCGGCAAATTAGAGCTGGACTTCCCTAGCACAGATACGCAGTATTTT.

The V call is TRBV6-5, the J call TRBJ2-7; 10 bases are a match to TRBD2. Germline values: CDR1 MNHEY, CDR2 SVGAGI. The V gene end was trimmed by 4 bases and the J gene end by 3 bases; junction bases not matched to a gene: 6. The CDR3 has 15 amino acids. CDR3 amino acids: CASSSSLAGYYEQYF. CDR3 DNA: TGTGCCAGCAGTTCATCACTAGCGGGGTACTACGAGCAGTACTTC.

The V call is TRBV9, the J call TRBJ1-6, with D possibly matching TRBD1 (5 bases). This CDR3 is built from 15 residues. The ends were cut back, 4 bases at V and 9 bases at J, with 17 bases in the middle. Germline V lookup: CDR1 SGDLS, CDR2 YYNGEE. CDR3 in DNA: TGTGCCAGCAGCCCCTATGGCAGGGAGGCTTCACCCCTCCACTTT. It is translated as CASSPYGREASPLHF.

V and J are TRBV6-5 and TRBJ2-7; 7 nucleotides align to TRBD2. The CDR3 has 16 amino acids. J lost 0 bases, V lost 0 bases, and 5 bases had no gene match. Germline V gives CDR1 MNHEY, CDR2 SVGAGI. In DNA, the CDR3 is TGTGCCAGCAGTTACTCAGCGGGCGGGGGCTCCTACGAGCAGTACTTC. Its protein is CASSYSAGGGSYEQYF.

This chain uses TRBV10-1 with TRBJ2-3; D is unclear. Germline V lookup: CDR1 WNHNN, CDR2 SYGVQD (reference sequence). CDR3 size: 12 residues. Trimming pared 1 base from V and 6 bases from J, leaving 5 bases between. The CDR3 region is CASSEFGDTQYF. The CDR3 DNA reads as TGCGCCAGCAGTGAGTTCGGGGATACGCAGTATTTT.

This clone has a handful of counts. The CDR3: CASSQATSGRALYEQYF. The CDR3 nucleotides are TGCGCCAGCAGCCAAGCCACTAGCGGGAGGGCCCTGTACGAGCAGTACTTC. The chain has TRBV4-1 and TRBJ2-7, with TRBD2 identical over 13 bases. The CDR3 loop spans 17 amino acids. Germline V gives CDR1 MGHRA, CDR2 YSYEKL. The V gene end was trimmed by 1 base and the J gene end by 4 bases; junction bases not matched to a gene: 7.

This clone turned up a few times. The chain joins TRBV7-2 to TRBJ2-1; a weak D match, TRBD1 (6 bases). In germline, CDR1 is SGHTA, CDR2 FQGNSA. The CDR3 consists of 11 residues. The germline V and J ends were trimmed by 2 bases and 12 bases, with 8 bases remaining between them. CDR3 in amino acids: CASSLTGSQFF. The CDR3 nucleotides read TGTGCCAGCAGCTTAACAGGGTCGCAGTTCTTC.

The rearrangement uses TRBV11-2 and TRBJ2-7; weak D call: TRBD1 (5 bases). Trimming cost V 4 bases and J 7 bases, with 20 bases left between them. Germline V gene data show CDR1 as SGHAT and CDR2 as FQNNGV. This CDR3 region has 15 residues. CDR3 loop: CASSSPWKGAQEQYF. The CDR3 coding sequence is TGTGCCAGCAGCTCACCCTGGAAAGGGGCTCAGGAGCAGTACTTC.

The J gene is TRBJ2-1, the V gene TRBV27, with a possible D match to TRBD1 (6 bases). Germline V gene data show CDR1 as MNHEY and CDR2 as SMNVEV (reference sequence). CDR3 length equals 14 residues. The germline V and J ends were trimmed by 8 bases and 4 bases, with 15 bases remaining between them. Here the CDR3 reads CASVQGRAYNEQFF. CDR3 coding DNA: TGTGCCAGCGTACAGGGTAGGGCGTACAATGAGCAGTTCTTC.

Only one count was recorded for this clone. The chain couples TRBV27 to TRBJ2-1; 11 nucleotides line up with TRBD2. Germline-derived CDR1 and CDR2 are MNHEY and SMNVEV (reference sequence). CDR3 length equals 15 residues. Trimming at V came to 5 bases and at J to 1 base, leaving 1 base not matched to a gene. The CDR3 region has the DNA TGTGCCAGCAGTACTAGCGGGAGTTCCTACAATGAGCAGTTCTTC. It yields the protein CASSTSGSSYNEQFF.

In DNA form, the CDR3 reads TGTGCCAGCAGTAGGACTAGACTCACCACAGATACGCAGTATTTT. Encoded protein: CASSRTRLTTDTQYF. V and J are TRBV27 and TRBJ2-3, with 7 bases identical to TRBD2. The V segment lost 5 bases and the J segment 2 bases; nucleotides outside the gene matches: 7. CDR1 is MNHEY, CDR2 SMNVEV, per germline (reference sequence). This CDR3 is built from 15 residues.

The DNA of the CDR3 is TGTGCCAGCTCACCAGAACGAACGGGCTATGGCTACACCTTC. This sequence encodes CASSPERTGYGYTF. The V and J genes are TRBV18 and TRBJ1-2; the D is unclear. The CDR3 is made up of 14 amino acids. V lost 2 bases and J lost 4, with 11 bases in between. Looked up from germline, CDR1 is KGHSH and CDR2 is LQKENI.

This clone was seen a handful of times. V usage is TRBV4-1 and J usage is TRBJ2-1, with 13 bases identical to TRBD2. Germline CDR1 and CDR2: MGHRA and YSYEKL. Trimming took 7 bases from V and 7 from J; bases not matched to a gene: 10. CDR3 length: 16 amino acids. This CDR3 is CASNPRGTSGMNEQFF. CDR3 sequence (DNA): TGCGCCAGCAACCCAAGAGGGACTAGCGGGATGAATGAGCAGTTCTTC.

The V and J genes are TRBV28 and TRBJ1-4; D not certain. The CDR3 is 15 residues long. The V gene lost 7 bases and the J gene lost 2 bases, with 14 bases spanning the gap. Germline V gives CDR1 MDHEN, CDR2 SYDVKM. Written as DNA, the CDR3 is TGTGCCAGCACAATAGTAGGAGGGACTAATGAAAAACTGTTTTTT. As protein: CASTIVGGTNEKLFF. Together with reference TRBV28 and TRBJ1-4, the CDR3 gives the full variable domain: DVKVTQSSRYLVKRTGEKVFLECVQDMDHENMFWYRQDPGLGLRLIYFSYDVKMKEKGDIPEGYSVSREKKERFSLILESASTNQTSMYLCASTIVGGTNEKLFFGSGTQLSVL.

This clone turned up a few times. The chain joins TRBV4-2 to TRBJ2-2; 10 nucleotides line up with TRBD2. This CDR3 contains 15 residues. Germline CDR1 LGHNA, CDR2 YNFKEQ. Trimming cost V 0 bases and J 6 bases; bases outside gene matches: 1. The CDR3 here is CASSQEAGGPGELFF. CDR3 DNA sequence: TGTGCCAGCAGCCAAGAAGCGGGAGGGCCCGGGGAGCTGTTTTTT.

The rearrangement links TRBV7-9 to TRBJ1-6, with 7 bases fitting TRBD1. This CDR3 has 12 residues. CDR1 is SEHNR, CDR2 FQNEAQ, per germline (reference sequence). The J segment lost 5 bases and the V segment lost 11 bases, leaving 3 bases of the junction unmatched. CDR3 region: CASTGDNSPLHF. As DNA, the CDR3 is TGTGCCTCCACAGGGGATAATTCACCCCTCCACTTT. The variable domain in full, with the rest retrieved from reference TRBV7-9 and TRBJ1-6, is DTGVSQNPRHKITKRGQNVTFRCDPISEHNRLYWYRQTLGQGPEFLTYFQNEAQLEKSRLLSDRFSAERPKGSFSTLEIQRTEQGDSAMYLCASTGDNSPLHFGNGTRLTVT.

V gene TRBV28 combines with J gene TRBJ1-6, with D unresolved. Deletions cut 3 bases from V and 2 bases from J, with 8 bases between. The CDR3 has 15 amino acids. Germline CDR1 reads MDHEN; CDR2 reads SYDVKM. CDR3 DNA: TGTGCCAGCAGTTTTCGGGTACCCTATAATTCACCCCTCCACTTT. This codes for CASSFRVPYNSPLHF.